This passage covers 5 T cell receptor beta chains from one sample sequenced in a study of T cell responses to AZD1222 COVID-19 vaccine listed by TCRdb under 2021. Library creation used the immunoSEQ multiplex PCR assay. TCRdb obtained this table from immuneACCESS and retained in-frame rearrangements with V and J assigned. These tables miss some clones; where compared with another copy, unresolved V genes account for less than half of the shortfall, and the remainder is unexplained. The sample records about 130,000 clones, approximately 94% of which are singletons. The ten largest clones capture over 6.5% of the sample. The time point label here, explained by the study, means: baseline before first vaccination. The material sequenced was peripheral blood, taken on day 0 of AZD1222 vaccination. Every receptor here comes from an adult in good health.

The chain links TRBV6-5 to TRBJ1-6; D may be TRBD1 (5 bases). CDR3 size: 16 residues. Germline-derived CDR1 and CDR2 are MNHEY and SVGAGI. The V end was cut by 4 bases, the J end by 9 bases, with 19 bases between. CDR3 loop: CASSSSGRPKASPLHF. The CDR3 nucleotides read TGTGCCAGCAGTTCCTCAGGGCGCCCAAAGGCTTCACCCCTCCACTTT.

This chain uses TRBV24-1 with TRBJ1-5; D may be TRBD1 (5 bases). CDR3 length equals 16 residues. Per germline, CDR1 KGHDR and CDR2 SFDVKD. V lost 2 bases, J lost 3 bases, and 13 bases lay in between. DNA for the CDR3: TGTGCCACCAGTGATTCTGGGAGGGGATTCAATCAGCCCCAGCATTTT. Its translation: CATSDSGRGFNQPQHF.

In the case of this clone: An end of the junction differs from the germline gene, which may be a read error. The chain is built from TRBV28 and TRBJ2-5; TRBD2 is a possible D gene (6 bases). Germline values: CDR1 MDHEN, CDR2 SYDVKM. This CDR3 has 16 residues. The CDR3 sequence: CASCFLTGTVGETQYF. The CDR3 coding sequence is TGTGCCAGCTGTTTCCTTACCGGGACTGTGGGGGAGACCCAGTACTTC.

The genes are TRBV6-6 and TRBJ2-7; 11 bases match TRBD1. There are 15 residues in the CDR3. With V trimmed by 0 bases and J by 2 bases, 0 bases remained unmatched. CDR1 is MNHNY, CDR2 SVGAGI, per germline (reference sequence). CDR3 region: CASSYSGQGAYEQYF. Written as DNA, the CDR3 is TGTGCCAGCAGTTACTCGGGACAGGGGGCCTACGAGCAGTACTTC.

This clone was counted once. The CDR3 bases are TGTGCCAGCAGCTTCAGGCGGCCCGCTGATAATGAGCAGTTCTTC. Translated, it gives CASSFRRPADNEQFF. This chain uses TRBV7-8 with TRBJ2-1; no clear D gene. The CDR3 loop spans 15 amino acids. Trimming cost V 3 bases and J 7 bases, with 16 bases left between them. Germline CDR1 SGHVS, CDR2 FQNEAQ.